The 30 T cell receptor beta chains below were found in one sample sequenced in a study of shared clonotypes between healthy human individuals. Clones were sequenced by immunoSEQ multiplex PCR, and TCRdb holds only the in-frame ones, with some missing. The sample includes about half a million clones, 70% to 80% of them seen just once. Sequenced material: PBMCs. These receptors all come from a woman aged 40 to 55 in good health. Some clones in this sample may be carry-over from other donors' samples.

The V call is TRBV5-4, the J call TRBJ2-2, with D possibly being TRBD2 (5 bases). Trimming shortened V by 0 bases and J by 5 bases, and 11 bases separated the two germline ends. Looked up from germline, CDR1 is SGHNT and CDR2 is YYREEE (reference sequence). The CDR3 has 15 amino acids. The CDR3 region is CASSLEGAITGELFF. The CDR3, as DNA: TGTGCCAGCAGCTTGGAGGGAGCGATAACCGGGGAGCTGTTTTTT. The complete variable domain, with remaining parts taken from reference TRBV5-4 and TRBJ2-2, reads ETGVTQSPTHLIKTRGQQVTLRCSSQSGHNTVSWYQQALGQGPQFIFQYYREEENGRGNFPPRFSGLQFPNYSSELNVNALELDDSALYLCASSLEGAITGELFFGEGSRLTVL.

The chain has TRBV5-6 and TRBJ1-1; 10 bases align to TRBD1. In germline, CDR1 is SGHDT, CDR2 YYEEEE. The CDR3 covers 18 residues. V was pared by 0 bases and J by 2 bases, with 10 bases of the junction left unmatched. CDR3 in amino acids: CASSLVGDRGRGNTEAFF. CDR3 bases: TGTGCCAGCAGCTTGGTGGGGGACAGGGGCAGAGGAAACACTGAAGCTTTCTTT.

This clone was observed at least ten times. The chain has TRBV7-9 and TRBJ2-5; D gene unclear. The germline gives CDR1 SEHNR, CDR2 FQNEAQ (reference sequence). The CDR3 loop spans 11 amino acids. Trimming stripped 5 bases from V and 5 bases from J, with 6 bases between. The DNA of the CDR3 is TGTGCCAGCAGCCCCCGGGAGACCCAGTACTTC. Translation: CASSPRETQYF.

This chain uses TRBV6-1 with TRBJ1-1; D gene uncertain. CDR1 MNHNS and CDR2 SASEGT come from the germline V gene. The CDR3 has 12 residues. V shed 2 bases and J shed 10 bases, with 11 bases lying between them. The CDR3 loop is CASSESGWRAFF. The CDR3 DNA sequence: TGTGCCAGCAGTGAATCGGGGTGGAGAGCTTTCTTT.

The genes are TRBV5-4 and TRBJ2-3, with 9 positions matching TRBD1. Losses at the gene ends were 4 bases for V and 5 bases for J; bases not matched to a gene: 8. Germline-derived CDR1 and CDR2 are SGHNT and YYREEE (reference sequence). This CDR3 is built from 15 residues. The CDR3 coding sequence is TGTGCCAGCAGCCGTTTACAGGGGGCTGGAGATACGCAGTATTTT. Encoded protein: CASSRLQGAGDTQYF. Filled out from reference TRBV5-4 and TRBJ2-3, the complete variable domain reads ETGVTQSPTHLIKTRGQQVTLRCSSQSGHNTVSWYQQALGQGPQFIFQYYREEENGRGNFPPRFSGLQFPNYSSELNVNALELDDSALYLCASSRLQGAGDTQYFGPGTRLTVL.

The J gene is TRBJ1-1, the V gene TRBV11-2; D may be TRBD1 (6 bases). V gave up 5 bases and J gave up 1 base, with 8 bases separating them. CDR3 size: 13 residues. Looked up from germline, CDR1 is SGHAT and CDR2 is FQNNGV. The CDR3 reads CASSRTANTEAFF. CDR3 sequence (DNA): TGTGCCAGCAGCCGGACAGCGAACACTGAAGCTTTCTTT.

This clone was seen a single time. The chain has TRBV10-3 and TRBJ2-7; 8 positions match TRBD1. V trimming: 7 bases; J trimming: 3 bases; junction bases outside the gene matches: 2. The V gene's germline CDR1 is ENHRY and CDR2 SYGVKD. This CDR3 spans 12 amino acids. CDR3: CAINGQGYEQYF. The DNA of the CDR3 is TGTGCCATCAACGGACAGGGCTACGAGCAGTACTTC.

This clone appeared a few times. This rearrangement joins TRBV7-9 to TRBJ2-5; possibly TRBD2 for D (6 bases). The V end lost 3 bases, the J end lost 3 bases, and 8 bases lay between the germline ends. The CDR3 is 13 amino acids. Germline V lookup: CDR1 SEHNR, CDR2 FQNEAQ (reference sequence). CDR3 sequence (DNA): TGTGCCAGCAGCTTGGAGGGAGAAGAGACCCAGTACTTC. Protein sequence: CASSLEGEETQYF. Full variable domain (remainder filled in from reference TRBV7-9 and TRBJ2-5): DTGVSQNPRHKITKRGQNVTFRCDPISEHNRLYWYRQTLGQGPEFLTYFQNEAQLEKSRLLSDRFSAERPKGSFSTLEIQRTEQGDSAMYLCASSLEGEETQYFGPGTRLLVL.

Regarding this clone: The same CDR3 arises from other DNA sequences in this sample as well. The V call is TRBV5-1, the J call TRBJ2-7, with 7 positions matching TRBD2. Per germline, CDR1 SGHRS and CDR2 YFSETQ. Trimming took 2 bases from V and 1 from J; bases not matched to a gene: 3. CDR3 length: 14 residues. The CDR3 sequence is CASSLQAGSYEQYF. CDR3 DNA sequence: TGCGCCAGCAGCTTACAAGCGGGATCCTACGAGCAGTACTTC.

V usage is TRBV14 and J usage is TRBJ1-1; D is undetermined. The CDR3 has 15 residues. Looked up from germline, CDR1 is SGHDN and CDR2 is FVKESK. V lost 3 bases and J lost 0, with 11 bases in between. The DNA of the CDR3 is TGTGCCAGCAGCCACCCTAGCATCCTGAACACTGAAGCTTTCTTT. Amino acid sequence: CASSHPSILNTEAFF.

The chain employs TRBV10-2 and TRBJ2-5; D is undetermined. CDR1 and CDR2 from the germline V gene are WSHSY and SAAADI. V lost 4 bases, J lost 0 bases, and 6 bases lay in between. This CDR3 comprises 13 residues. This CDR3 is CASSVTYQETQYF. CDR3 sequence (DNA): TGCGCCAGCAGTGTAACGTACCAAGAGACCCAGTACTTC.

The CDR3 loop reads CASSERSGRGEQFF. CDR3 DNA: TGTGCCAGCAGTGAAAGGAGCGGGAGGGGTGAGCAGTTCTTC. This chain connects TRBV2 to TRBJ2-1; 10 bases map to TRBD2. Trimming removed 2 bases from V and 9 bases from J; junction bases left unmatched: 4. From germline, CDR1 is SNHLY and CDR2 FYNNEI. The CDR3 consists of 14 residues.

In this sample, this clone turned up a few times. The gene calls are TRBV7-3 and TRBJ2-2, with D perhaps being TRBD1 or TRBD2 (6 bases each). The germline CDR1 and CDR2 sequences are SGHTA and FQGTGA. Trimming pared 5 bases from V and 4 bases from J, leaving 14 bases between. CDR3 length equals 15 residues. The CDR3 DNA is TGTGCCAGCAGCCATTCCTCGGGGGCCACCGGGGAGCTGTTTTTT. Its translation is CASSHSSGATGELFF. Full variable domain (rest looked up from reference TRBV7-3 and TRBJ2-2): GAGVSQTPSNKVTEKGKYVELRCDPISGHTALYWYRQSLGQGPEFLIYFQGTGAADDSGLPNDRFFAVRPEGSVSTLKIQRTERGDSAVYLCASSHSSGATGELFFGEGSRLTVL.

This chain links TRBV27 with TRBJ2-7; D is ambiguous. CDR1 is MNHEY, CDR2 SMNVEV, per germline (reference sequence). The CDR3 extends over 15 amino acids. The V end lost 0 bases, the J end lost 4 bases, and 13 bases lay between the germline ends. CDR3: CASSLSPPYSYEQYF. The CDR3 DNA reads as TGTGCCAGCAGTTTATCGCCCCCGTATTCGTACGAGCAGTACTTC.

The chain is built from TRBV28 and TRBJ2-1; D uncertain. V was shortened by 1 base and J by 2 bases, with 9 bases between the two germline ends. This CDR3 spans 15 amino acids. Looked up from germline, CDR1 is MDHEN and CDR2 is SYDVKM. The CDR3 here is CASSLLGFTYNEQFF. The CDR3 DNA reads TGTGCCAGCAGTTTATTAGGATTTACCTACAATGAGCAGTTCTTC.

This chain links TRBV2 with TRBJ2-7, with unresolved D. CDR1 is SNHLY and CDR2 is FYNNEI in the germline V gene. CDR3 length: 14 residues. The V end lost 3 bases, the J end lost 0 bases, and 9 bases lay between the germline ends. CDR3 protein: CASSDYLSSYEQYF. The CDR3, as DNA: TGTGCCAGCAGTGACTACCTGAGCTCCTACGAGCAGTACTTC.

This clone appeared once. CDR3 protein: CASRKQGTEAFF. The CDR3 coding sequence is TGTGCCAGCAGGAAACAGGGCACTGAAGCTTTCTTT. V usage is TRBV6-6 and J usage is TRBJ1-1; a weak D match, TRBD1 (6 bases). CDR1 and CDR2 from the germline V gene are MNHNY and SVGAGI (reference sequence). The CDR3 runs to 12 residues. With 6 bases removed from V and 4 bases from J, the gap between germline ends came to 9 bases.

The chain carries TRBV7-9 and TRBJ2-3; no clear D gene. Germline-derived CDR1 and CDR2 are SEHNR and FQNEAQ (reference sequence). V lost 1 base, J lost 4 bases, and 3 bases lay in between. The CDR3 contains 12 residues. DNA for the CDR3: TGTGCCAGCAGCTTAGTTTCAGATACGCAGTATTTT. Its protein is CASSLVSDTQYF.

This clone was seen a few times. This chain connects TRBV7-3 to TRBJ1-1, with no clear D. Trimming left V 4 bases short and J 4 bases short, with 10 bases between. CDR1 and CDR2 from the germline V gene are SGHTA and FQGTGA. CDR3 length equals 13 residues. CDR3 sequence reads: CASSSGSGTEAFF. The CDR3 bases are TGTGCCAGCAGCTCCGGGTCTGGCACTGAAGCTTTCTTT.

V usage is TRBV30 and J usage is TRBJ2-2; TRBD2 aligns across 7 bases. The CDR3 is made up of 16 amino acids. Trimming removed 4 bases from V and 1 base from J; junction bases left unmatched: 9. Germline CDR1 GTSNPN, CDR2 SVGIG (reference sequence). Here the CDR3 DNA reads TGTGCCTGGACTCTGGAGGGAGGGTGGAACACCGGGGAGCTGTTTTTT. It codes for CAWTLEGGWNTGELFF.

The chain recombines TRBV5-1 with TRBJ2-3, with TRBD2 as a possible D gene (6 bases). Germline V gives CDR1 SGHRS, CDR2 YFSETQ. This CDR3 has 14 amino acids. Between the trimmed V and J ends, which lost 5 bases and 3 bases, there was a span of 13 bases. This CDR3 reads CASRAGSSTDTQYF. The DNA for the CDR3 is TGCGCCAGCAGGGCCGGGAGTTCTACAGATACGCAGTATTTT.

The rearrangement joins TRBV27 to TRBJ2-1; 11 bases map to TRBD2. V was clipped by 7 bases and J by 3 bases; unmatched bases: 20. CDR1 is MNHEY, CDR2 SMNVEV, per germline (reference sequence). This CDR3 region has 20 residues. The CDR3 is CASTPLRGLLAGGLYNEQFF. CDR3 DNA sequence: TGTGCCAGCACCCCGCTACGTGGGTTGCTAGCGGGAGGTCTCTACAATGAGCAGTTCTTC.

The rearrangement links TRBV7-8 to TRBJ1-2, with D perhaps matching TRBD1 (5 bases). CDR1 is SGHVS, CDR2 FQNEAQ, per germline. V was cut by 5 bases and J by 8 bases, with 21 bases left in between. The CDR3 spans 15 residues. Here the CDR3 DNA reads TGTGCCAGCAGCGCCCAGCCCCGGGTGAGGGGCGGCTACACCTTC. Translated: CASSAQPRVRGGYTF. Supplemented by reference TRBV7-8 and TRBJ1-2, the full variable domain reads GAGVSQSPRYKVAKRGQDVALRCDPISGHVSLFWYQQALGQGPEFLTYFQNEAQLDKSGLPSDRFFAERPEGSVSTLKIQRTQQEDSAVYLCASSAQPRVRGGYTFGSGTRLTVV.

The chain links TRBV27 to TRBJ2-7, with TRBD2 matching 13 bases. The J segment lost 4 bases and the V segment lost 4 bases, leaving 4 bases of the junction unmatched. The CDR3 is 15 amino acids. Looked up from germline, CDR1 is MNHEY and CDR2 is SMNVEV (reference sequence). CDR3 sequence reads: CASSSRLAGGYEQYF. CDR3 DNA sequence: TGTGCCAGCAGTTCCCGACTAGCGGGAGGTTACGAGCAGTACTTC.

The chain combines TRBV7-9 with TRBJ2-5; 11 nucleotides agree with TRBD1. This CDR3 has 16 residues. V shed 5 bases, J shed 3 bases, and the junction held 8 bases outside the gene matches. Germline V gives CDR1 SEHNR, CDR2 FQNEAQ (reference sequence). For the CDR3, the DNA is TGTGCCAGCAGCCTACTAGGACAGGGGGCGAAAGAGACCCAGTACTTC. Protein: CASSLLGQGAKETQYF.

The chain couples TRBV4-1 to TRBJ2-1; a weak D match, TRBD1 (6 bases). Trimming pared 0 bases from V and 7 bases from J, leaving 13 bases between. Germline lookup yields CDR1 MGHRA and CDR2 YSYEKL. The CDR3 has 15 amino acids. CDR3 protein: CASSQDGKGDNEQFF. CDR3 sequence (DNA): TGCGCCAGCAGCCAAGATGGGAAGGGGGATAATGAGCAGTTCTTC.

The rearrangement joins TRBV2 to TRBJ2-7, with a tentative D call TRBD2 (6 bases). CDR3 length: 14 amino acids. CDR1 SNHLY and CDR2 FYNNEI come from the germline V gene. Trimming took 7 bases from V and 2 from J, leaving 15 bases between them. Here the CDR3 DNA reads TGTGCCAGCACGGGGGTCCAGGCAACCTACGAGCAGTACTTC. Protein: CASTGVQATYEQYF.

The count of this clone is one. The CDR3 here is CAMGSFDEQFF. DNA of the CDR3: TGTGCCATGGGTAGCTTCGATGAGCAGTTCTTC. The chain joins TRBV5-4 to TRBJ2-1; no clear D gene. From germline, CDR1 is SGHNT and CDR2 YYREEE (reference sequence). Between the trimmed V and J ends, which lost 9 bases and 8 bases, there was a span of 12 bases. The CDR3 has 11 residues.

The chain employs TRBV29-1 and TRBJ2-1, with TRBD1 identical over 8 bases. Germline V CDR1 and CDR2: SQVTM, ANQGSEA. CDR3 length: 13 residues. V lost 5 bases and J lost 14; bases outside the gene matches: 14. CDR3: CSVKLSGGGFKFF. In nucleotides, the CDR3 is TGCAGCGTTAAACTATCAGGGGGCGGTTTTAAGTTCTTC.

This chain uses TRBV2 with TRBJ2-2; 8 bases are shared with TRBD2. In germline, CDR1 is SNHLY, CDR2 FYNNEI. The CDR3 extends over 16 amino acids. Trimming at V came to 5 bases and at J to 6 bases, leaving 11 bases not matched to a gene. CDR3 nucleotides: TGTGCCAGCAGTCGGGAGGGGCGCGATATCGCCGGGGAGCTGTTTTTT. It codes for CASSREGRDIAGELFF.